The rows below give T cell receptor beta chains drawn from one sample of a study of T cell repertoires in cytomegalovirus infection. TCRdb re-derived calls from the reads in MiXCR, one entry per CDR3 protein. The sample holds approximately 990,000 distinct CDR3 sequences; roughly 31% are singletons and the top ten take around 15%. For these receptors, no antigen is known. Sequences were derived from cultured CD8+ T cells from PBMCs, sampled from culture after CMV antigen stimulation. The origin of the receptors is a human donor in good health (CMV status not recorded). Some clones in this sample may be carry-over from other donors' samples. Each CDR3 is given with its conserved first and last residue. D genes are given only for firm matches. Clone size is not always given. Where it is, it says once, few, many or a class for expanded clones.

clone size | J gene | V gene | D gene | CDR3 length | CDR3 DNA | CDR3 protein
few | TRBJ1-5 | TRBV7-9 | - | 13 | TGTGCCAGCAGCTTATCCTGGAATCAGCCCCAGCATTTT | CASSLSWNQPQHF
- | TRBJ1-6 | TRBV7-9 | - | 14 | TGTGCCAGCAGCTCCGGGACCTCGGGTTCACCCCTCCACTTT | CASSSGTSGSPLHF
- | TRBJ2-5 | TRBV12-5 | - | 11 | TGTGCTAGTGGTTCGTTGGAGACCCAGTACTTC | CASGSLETQYF
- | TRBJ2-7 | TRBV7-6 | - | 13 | TGTGCCAGCAGCATGGGCCCTCGGGACGAGCAGTACTTC | CASSMGPRDEQYF
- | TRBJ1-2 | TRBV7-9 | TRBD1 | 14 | TGTGCCAGCACCCACGGGACAGGGGGTACTGGCTACACCTTC | CASTHGTGGTGYTF
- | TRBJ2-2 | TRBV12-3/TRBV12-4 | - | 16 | TGTGCCAGCAGTTTAGAAGGGGCGCTGTACACCGGGGAGCTGTTTTTT | CASSLEGALYTGELFF
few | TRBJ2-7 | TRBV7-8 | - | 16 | TGTGCCAGCAGTGAAATAGCTGGACGGCTGTCCTACGAGCAGTACTTC | CASSEIAGRLSYEQYF
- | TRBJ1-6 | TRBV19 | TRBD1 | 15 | TGTGCCAGTAGTGAGGGACAGGACTATAATTCACCCCTCCACTTT | CASSEGQDYNSPLHF
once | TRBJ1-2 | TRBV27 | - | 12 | TGTGCCAGCAGTACCGGGCTCTGGGGCTACACCTTC | CASSTGLWGYTF
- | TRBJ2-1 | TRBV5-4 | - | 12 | TGTGCCAGCAGCTTCGGTACGGCTTATCAGTTCTTC | CASSFGTAYQFF
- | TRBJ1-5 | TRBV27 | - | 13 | TGTGCCAGCAGCGGACAGTTCGATCAGCCCCAGCATTTT | CASSGQFDQPQHF
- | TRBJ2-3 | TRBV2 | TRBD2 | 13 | TGTGCCATTCCCGGGACTAGCTCGCATACGCAGTATTTT | CAIPGTSSHTQYF
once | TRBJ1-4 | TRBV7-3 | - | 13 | TGTGCCAGCAGCTTAGTACGGAGTGAAAAACTGTTTTTT | CASSLVRSEKLFF
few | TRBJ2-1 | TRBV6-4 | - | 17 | TGTGCCAGCAGTGACTCGGACAGCTTCGAGTCCTACAATGAGCAGTTCTTC | CASSDSDSFESYNEQFF
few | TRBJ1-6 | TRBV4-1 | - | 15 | TGCGCCAGCAGCCAAGATGGTCCCCTGGATTCACCCCTCCACTTT | CASSQDGPLDSPLHF
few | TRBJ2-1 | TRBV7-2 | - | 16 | TGTGCCAGCAGCTTAGAAAGGGGACCCTCCTACAATGAGCAGTTCTTC | CASSLERGPSYNEQFF
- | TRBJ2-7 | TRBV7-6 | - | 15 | TGTGCCAGCAGCTCCCACAGGGAAAGAAGCTACGAGCAGTACTTC | CASSSHRERSYEQYF
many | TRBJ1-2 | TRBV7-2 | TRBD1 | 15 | TGTGCCAGCAGCTACGACAGGGGAGCTAACTATGGCTACACCTTC | CASSYDRGANYGYTF
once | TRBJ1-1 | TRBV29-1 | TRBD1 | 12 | TGCAGCGATAGGACAGGATGGGATGAAGCTTTCTTT | CSDRTGWDEAFF
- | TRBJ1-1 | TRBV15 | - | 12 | TGTGCCACCAGCAGAGAAGGTATTGTAGCTTTCTTT | CATSREGIVAFF
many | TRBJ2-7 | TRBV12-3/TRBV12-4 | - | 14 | TGTGCCAGCAGTCCCGGGACATCCGGATCCGAGCAGTACTTC | CASSPGTSGSEQYF
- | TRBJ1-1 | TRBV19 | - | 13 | TGTGCCAGTAGTATACTGAGTGGCACTGAAGCTTTCTTT | CASSILSGTEAFF
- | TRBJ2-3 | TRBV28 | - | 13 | TGTGCCAGCAGTTTTCCACTCGGAGATACGCAGTATTTT | CASSFPLGDTQYF
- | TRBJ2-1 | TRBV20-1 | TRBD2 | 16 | TGCAGTGCTAGAGGACTAGCGGGCGTGACCTACAATGAGCAGTTCTTC | CSARGLAGVTYNEQFF
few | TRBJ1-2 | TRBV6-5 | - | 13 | TGTGCCAGCAGTTTCGTACCTCAGGATGGCTACACCTTC | CASSFVPQDGYTF
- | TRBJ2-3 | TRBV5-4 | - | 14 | TGTGCCAGCAGCCCCTCGTTTGACACAGATACGCAGTATTTT | CASSPSFDTDTQYF